This TCR beta chain was captured by sequencing in a study of T cells in women clearing cervical HPV infection. Study summary: Case blood drawn at lesion detection; control blood after infection cleared. For cases, blood was sampled a median 149 days after lesion detection, interquartile range roughly 90 to 210 days.

About this clone itself: The read ends 3 residues early relative to the CDR3; the germline J gene fills the gap.

MY09/MY11 PCR detected cervical HPV DNA; dot-blot assigned genotypes. Libraries were prepared by immunoSEQ multiplex PCR; TCRdb keeps only in-frame clonotypes and omits some of them. The sample data list about 31,000 clones. The CDR3 is made up of 15 amino acids. From germline, CDR1 is SEHNR and CDR2 FQNEAQ (reference sequence). The TCR sequence derives from a woman between 18 and 70 years old with a cervical HPV16 infection that either progressed to CIN3+ or cleared (not recorded which). Input material: blood buffy coat. The chain employs TRBV7-9 and TRBJ2-3; TRBD2 aligns across 11 bases. The chain's CDR3 is CASSFSTSGEETQYF. The DNA read from the CDR3 is TGTGCCAGCAGCTTCTCGACTAGCGGGGAAGAGACG.